This T cell receptor (beta chain) is drawn from a study of T cell repertoires in cytomegalovirus infection. In regard to this clonotype: Its target is not known.

V lost 5 bases to trimming and J lost 3 bases; unmatched junction nucleotides: 8. CDR1 is SNHLY, CDR2 FYNNEI, per germline. CDR3 length equals 16 residues. TCRdb ran MiXCR on the reads and lists one entry per CDR3 protein. There are roughly 700,000 distinct CDR3 sequences in the sample; about 33% occur only once, and approximately 18% lies in the top ten. The chain joins TRBV2 to TRBJ2-7, with TRBD1 matching 12 bases. Sequences were derived from cultured PBMCs, sampled from culture after CMV antigen stimulation. This TCR was recovered from a human donor in good health (CMV status not recorded). Some clones in this sample may be carry-over from other donors' samples. Here the CDR3 DNA reads TGTGCCAGCAGTTCCCCGGGACAGGGGGCGGACTACGAGCAGTACTTC. Translation gives CASSSPGQGADYEQYF.